Shown below are 17 T cell receptor beta chains from a single sample sequenced in a study of blood T cell repertoires in COVID-19. Measured with immunoSEQ multiplex PCR; TCRdb has only the in-frame clones, and not every one. The sample shows 200,000 to 300,000 clones, nearly 85% of them seen only once. Sequencing input: peripheral blood. These receptors were collected from a human donor in a cohort sampled during active COVID-19.

The chain couples TRBV4-2 to TRBJ2-1; 10 nucleotides agree with TRBD1. Germline CDR1 is LGHNA and CDR2 is YNFKEQ. V dropped 5 bases and J dropped 6; count of bases not matched to a gene: 7. The CDR3 is 15 residues long. This chain's CDR3 is CASSTRDRGANEQFF. The CDR3 DNA reads as TGTGCCAGCAGCACCCGGGACAGGGGTGCCAATGAGCAGTTCTTC.

The chain is built from TRBV28 and TRBJ1-3; 11 nucleotides line up with TRBD1. CDR3 size: 16 residues. CDR1 is MDHEN and CDR2 is SYDVKM in the germline V gene. The V segment lost 8 bases and the J segment 4 bases; nucleotides outside the gene matches: 10. CDR3 region: CASARTGGAGGNTIYF. The DNA of the CDR3 is TGTGCCAGCGCAAGGACAGGGGGCGCGGGAGGAAACACCATATATTTT.

The rearrangement uses TRBV6-2 or TRBV6-3 and TRBJ2-7, with 12 bases lining up with TRBD2. The CDR3 runs 15 residues. Trimming at V came to 6 bases and at J to 4 bases, leaving 7 bases not matched to a gene. Germline CDR1 MNHEY, CDR2 SVGEGT. The CDR3, as DNA: TGTGCCAGCAGCCCGACTAGCGGGAGTCGGTACGAGCAGTACTTC. Protein sequence: CASSPTSGSRYEQYF.

This sequence joins TRBV7-2 and TRBJ1-5; TRBD1 matches 7 bases. V trimming: 8 bases; J trimming: 2 bases; junction bases outside the gene matches: 6. CDR3 size: 14 residues. Germline CDR1 reads SGHTA; CDR2 reads FQGNSA. As DNA, the CDR3 is TGTGCCAGCGCACAGGGGCACGGCAATCAGCCCCAGCATTTT. This translates into CASAQGHGNQPQHF. Variable domain in full (rest from reference TRBV7-2 and TRBJ1-5): GAGVSQSPSNKVTEKGKDVELRCDPISGHTALYWYRQSLGQGLEFLIYFQGNSAPDKSGLPSDRFSAERTGGSVSTLTIQRTQQEDSAVYLCASAQGHGNQPQHFGDGTRLSIL.

The genes are TRBV28 and TRBJ2-5, with 8 bases lining up with TRBD1. Trimming cost V 3 bases and J 3 bases; bases outside gene matches: 6. The CDR3 is made up of 15 amino acids. The V gene's germline CDR1 is MDHEN and CDR2 SYDVKM. CDR3 nucleotide sequence: TGTGCCAGCAGTTTGGGCAGGGGGCGGGAAGAGACCCAGTACTTC. This gives the protein CASSLGRGREETQYF.

This clone was picked up one time. The chain couples TRBV18 to TRBJ1-2; D not certain. The germline V gene has CDR1 KGHSH and CDR2 LQKENI. Trimming left V 4 bases short and J 0 bases short, with 12 bases between. The CDR3 consists of 15 residues. DNA for the CDR3: TGTGCCAGCTCACAAATCCCGGAGTCTAACTATGGCTACACCTTC. As protein: CASSQIPESNYGYTF.

This chain connects TRBV11-2 to TRBJ2-5; D possibly corresponds to TRBD1 (5 bases). From germline, CDR1 is SGHAT and CDR2 FQNNGV. V lost 1 base to trimming and J lost 5 bases, with 14 bases between them. There are 15 residues in the CDR3. For the CDR3, the DNA is TGTGCCAGCAGCTTAGGTTCGGCAGGGATCGAGACCCAGTACTTC. Protein sequence: CASSLGSAGIETQYF.

J is TRBJ2-7 and V is TRBV7-2, with D unresolved. There are 13 residues in the CDR3. CDR1 is SGHTA, CDR2 FQGNSA, per germline. V was trimmed by 2 bases and J by 0 bases, leaving 5 bases between them. The CDR3: CASSLQASYEQYF. In DNA form, the CDR3 reads TGTGCCAGCAGCTTACAAGCCTCCTACGAGCAGTACTTC.

The V and J genes are TRBV5-4 and TRBJ2-1; TRBD1 is a possible D gene (6 bases). The V end was cut by 4 bases, the J end by 8 bases, with 19 bases between. The V gene's germline CDR1 is SGHNT and CDR2 YYREEE (reference sequence). CDR3 length equals 15 residues. CDR3 in amino acids: CASSVSSGVWDEQFF. The DNA of the CDR3 is TGTGCCAGCAGCGTATCTTCAGGGGTTTGGGATGAGCAGTTCTTC.

This clone showed up just a few times. The chain is built from TRBV7-3 and TRBJ1-1, with D unresolved. This CDR3 region has 14 residues. V lost 5 bases and J lost 4, with 14 bases in between. CDR1 is SGHTA and CDR2 is FQGTGA in the germline V gene. CDR3 bases: TGTGCCAGCAGCCCCACGGGCGGAGGCACTGAAGCTTTCTTT. This translates into CASSPTGGGTEAFF.

V and J are TRBV18 and TRBJ1-3; a weak D match, TRBD1 (5 bases). Trimming removed 0 bases at V and 0 bases at J, with 6 bases between. The CDR3 length is 15 residues. Germline lookup yields CDR1 KGHSH and CDR2 LQKENI. The chain's CDR3 is CASSPPGGSGNTIYF. CDR3 nucleotide sequence: TGTGCCAGCTCACCACCGGGGGGCTCTGGAAACACCATATATTTT.

The rearrangement uses TRBV5-4 and TRBJ2-3; the match to TRBD2 covers 9 bases. CDR3 length: 17 amino acids. Germline V CDR1 and CDR2: SGHNT, YYREEE (reference sequence). After removal of 0 bases from V and 5 bases from J, the junction contained 10 bases not matched to a gene. The CDR3 loop is CASSLAWAGGLRDTQYF. CDR3 bases: TGTGCCAGCAGCTTGGCCTGGGCGGGGGGGCTCAGAGATACGCAGTATTTT.

This clone was counted once. This chain joins TRBV18 and TRBJ2-1; TRBD2 is a possible D gene (6 bases). CDR3 size: 17 residues. V lost 3 bases and J lost 4, with 19 bases in between. Germline CDR1 KGHSH, CDR2 LQKENI. The CDR3 bases are TGTGCCAGCTCACCGACGGAGGGTAGCGCTATTTACAATGAGCAGTTCTTC. Translating it yields CASSPTEGSAIYNEQFF.

This chain joins TRBV4-3 and TRBJ2-5, with 12 nucleotides matching TRBD2. V was clipped by 0 bases and J by 1 base; unmatched bases: 9. CDR1 and CDR2 from the germline V gene are LGHNA and YSLEER. This CDR3 contains 19 residues. The CDR3 bases are TGCGCCAGCAGCCAAGATCTAACTAGCGGGGGGCTCCTCCAAGAGACCCAGTACTTC. Amino acids: CASSQDLTSGGLLQETQYF.

The rearrangement links TRBV4-1 to TRBJ1-1, with 11 bases aligning to TRBD1. Trimming removed 4 bases from V and 4 bases from J; junction bases left unmatched: 5. This CDR3 comprises 15 residues. CDR1 is MGHRA, CDR2 YSYEKL, per germline. The DNA for the CDR3 is TGCGCCAGCAGCCCCTGGGACAGGGGGGGCACTGAAGCTTTCTTT. Residues: CASSPWDRGGTEAFF.

The gene calls are TRBV7-2 and TRBJ2-1, with a weak D call TRBD1 (6 bases). Trimming removed 5 bases at V and 6 bases at J, with 17 bases between. CDR1 is SGHTA, CDR2 FQGNSA, per germline. The CDR3 contains 15 residues. CDR3 bases: TGTGCCAGCAGCCTACAGGCACAGGGTCGCAATGAGCAGTTCTTC. Encoded protein: CASSLQAQGRNEQFF.

The rearrangement joins TRBV19 to TRBJ2-5; 9 nucleotides line up with TRBD2. The V gene's germline CDR1 is LNHDA and CDR2 SQIVND (reference sequence). Trimming removed 5 bases from V and 7 bases from J; junction bases left unmatched: 8. The CDR3 sequence is 14 residues long. The CDR3 bases are TGTGCCAGTAGTTCAACTAGCGGGTCCAGGACCCAGTACTTC. Protein sequence: CASSSTSGSRTQYF.